This TCR beta chain emerged from a study of blood T cells in healthy people across ages. Through a sample-barcoded 5' primer and a J-beta primer mix, a second PCR was run for roughly 6 to 11 cycles. TCRdb itself ran the 5' RACE reads through MiXCR, one entry per CDR3 protein. The repertoire includes some 1.5 million distinct CDR3 sequences, 28% of them detected once, and 7.7% sits in the top ten. The CDR3 runs 15 residues. The V segment lost 5 bases and the J segment 4 bases; nucleotides outside the gene matches: 9. Germline lookup yields CDR1 SGHTA and CDR2 FQGNSA. Sequenced sample: blood. This receptor was taken from a woman under 40 in good health. The gene calls are TRBV7-2 and TRBJ2-5, with 8 bases aligning to TRBD2. CDR3 DNA sequence: TGTGCCAGCAGCCCCCCGGGGGGGGCCGGAGAGACCCAGTACTTC. It yields the protein CASSPPGGAGETQYF.